This TCR beta chain was recovered during a study of blood T cell repertoires in COVID-19. Study-wide background: T cells, B-cell-depleted T cells, or PBMCs provided the cDNA or gDNA that served as material.

The CDR3 has 18 amino acids. The trim removed 0 bases at V and 6 bases at J, leaving 14 bases unmatched. Germline V gene sequence: CDR1 LGHNA, CDR2 YNFKEQ. Seattle patients were enrolled while actively infected and followed longitudinally. In the authors' methods: Using reference gene primer amplification, nucleated cell counts were estimated. The method was immunoSEQ multiplex PCR; TCRdb's version includes in-frame clones alone and lacks a portion of them. The DNA gave D and trimming, while V, J and clone size come from that table. The sample has a few hundred thousand clones; 90% are singletons. This chain connects TRBV4-2 to TRBJ2-7; TRBD2 matches at 10 bases. This receptor was identified in a woman between 55 and 75 years old with COVID-19, enrolled during active disease. The sequenced sample was peripheral blood. The CDR3 coding sequence is TGTGCCAGCAGCCAAGAGGGATTGGGAGGACTAGCGGATCTCGAGCAGTACTTC. Translated: CASSQEGLGGLADLEQYF.